This T cell receptor beta chain was sequenced during a study of T cells after yellow fever vaccination. Overall study context: SMART-Seq v4 Ultra Low Input served to prepare low-cell-number fractions.

TCRdb reprocessed the 5' RACE reads via MiXCR and lists one record per CDR3 protein. The table has roughly 400,000 distinct CDR3 sequences, approximately 18% seen once; the top ten hold about a sixth. The sequence derives from a man aged 18 to 30 who received the YFV17D yellow fever vaccine. The source material was PBMCs, sampled before the yellow fever booster vaccination.

CDR3 nucleotides: TGCGCCAGCAGCCCCCGACAGAGAAAGGCCACCGGGGAGCTGTTTTTT. Encoded protein: CASSPRQRKATGELFF. The chain joins TRBV5-1 to TRBJ2-2; a weak D match, TRBD1 (5 bases). From germline, CDR1 is SGHRS and CDR2 YFSETQ. The V gene lost 4 bases and the J gene lost 4 bases, with 17 bases spanning the gap. The CDR3 is 16 amino acids.